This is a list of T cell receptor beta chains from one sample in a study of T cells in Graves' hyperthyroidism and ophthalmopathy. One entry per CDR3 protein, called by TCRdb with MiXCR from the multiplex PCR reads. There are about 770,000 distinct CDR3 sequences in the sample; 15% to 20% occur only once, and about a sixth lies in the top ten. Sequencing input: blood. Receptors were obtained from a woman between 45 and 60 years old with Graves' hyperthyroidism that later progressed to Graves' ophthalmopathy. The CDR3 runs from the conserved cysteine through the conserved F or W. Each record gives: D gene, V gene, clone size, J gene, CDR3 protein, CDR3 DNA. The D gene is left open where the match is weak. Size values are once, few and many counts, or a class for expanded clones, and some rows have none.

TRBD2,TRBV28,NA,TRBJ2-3,CASTTSGGYTDTQYF,TGTGCCAGCACGACTAGCGGGGGATACACAGATACGCAGTATTTT
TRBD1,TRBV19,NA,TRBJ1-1,CASILGTGLTEAFF,TGTGCCAGTATCCTTGGGACAGGGCTCACTGAAGCTTTCTTT
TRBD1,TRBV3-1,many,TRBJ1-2,CASSQDPGGVRGYTF,TGTGCCAGCAGCCAAGACCCAGGGGGCGTGCGTGGCTACACCTTC
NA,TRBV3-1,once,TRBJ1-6,CASTLGILNSPLHF,TGTGCCAGCACTCTCGGGATCCTTAATTCACCCCTCCACTTT
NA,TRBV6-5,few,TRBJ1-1,CASSYGGVAEAFF,TGTGCCAGCAGTTACGGGGGGGTTGCTGAAGCTTTCTTT
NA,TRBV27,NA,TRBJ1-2,CAAQGASGYTF,TGTGCCGCCCAAGGGGCGTCTGGCTACACCTTC
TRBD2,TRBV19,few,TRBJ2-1,CASETSGGANEQFF,TGTGCCAGCGAAACTAGCGGGGGGGCCAATGAGCAGTTCTTC
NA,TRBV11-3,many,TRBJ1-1,CASSLSVDTEAFF,TGTGCCAGCAGCTTAAGCGTGGACACTGAAGCTTTCTTT
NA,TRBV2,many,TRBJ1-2,CASSGTSNYGYTF,TGTGCCAGCAGCGGGACATCCAACTATGGCTACACCTTC
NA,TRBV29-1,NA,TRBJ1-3,CSVEGLTGNTIYF,TGCAGCGTTGAGGGCCTTACTGGAAACACCATATATTTT
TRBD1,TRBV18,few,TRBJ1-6,CASSRIPGQDNSPLHF,TGTGCCAGCTCACGAATACCGGGACAGGATAATTCACCCCTCCACTTT